A selection of T cell receptor beta chains follows, all from one sample in a study of OX40 agonist ivuxolimab in advanced cancers. The repertoire was sequenced with immunoSEQ multiplex PCR; TCRdb's copy has only in-frame clones and lacks some. The table has approximately 27,000 clones, about 90% seen once; the top ten hold approximately 14%. The sequencing here drew on CD4+ or CD8+ T cells sorted from blood, taken in a trial of the OX40 agonist ivuxolimab. Every receptor here comes from an adult with an advanced solid tumor such as melanoma, head and neck, liver or kidney cancer. Both conserved end residues are part of each CDR3. A D gene is named only where the DNA matches it firmly. Where a row states a size, it is once, few, many or the class of an expanded clone; other rows omit it.

J,V,size,D,CDR3,DNA
TRBJ2-3,TRBV6-5,few,-,CASSPRQDTDTQYF,TGTGCCAGCAGTCCAAGACAGGACACAGATACGCAGTATTTT
TRBJ1-4,TRBV4-1,-,-,CASSHLAQVEKLFF,TGCGCCAGCAGCCATTTGGCACAAGTCGAAAAACTGTTTTTT
TRBJ2-2,TRBV7-3,-,-,CASSSNTGELFF,TGTGCCAGCAGCTCGAACACCGGGGAGCTGTTTTTT
TRBJ2-7,TRBV28,-,-,CASSPVGDSYEQYF,TGTGCCAGCAGCCCGGTGGGGGACTCCTACGAGCAGTACTTC
TRBJ2-2,TRBV15,-,-,CATTRLGRANTGELFF,TGTGCCACCACCCGGCTAGGCAGGGCGAACACCGGGGAGCTGTTTTTT
TRBJ2-6,TRBV28,-,-,CASSLWGDGVSGANVLTF,TGTGCCAGCAGTTTATGGGGAGACGGGGTGTCTGGGGCCAACGTCCTGACTTTC
TRBJ2-1,TRBV28,-,-,CASSFTANNEQFF,TGTGCCAGCAGTTTTACCGCGAACAATGAGCAGTTCTTC
TRBJ2-2,TRBV9,-,-,CASSVSTGPTPKRELFF,TGTGCCAGCAGCGTGTCGACCGGACCAACGCCCAAAAGGGAGCTGTTTTTT
TRBJ2-7,TRBV7-6,-,-,CASSQGNEQYF,TGTGCCAGCAGCCAGGGGAACGAGCAGTACTTC
TRBJ2-1,TRBV29-1,once,-,CSVDFDNPASYNEQFF,TGCAGCGTCGATTTCGACAATCCCGCGTCCTACAATGAGCAGTTCTTC
TRBJ2-1,TRBV29-1,-,-,CSVEFSGTSSSYNEQFF,TGCAGCGTTGAATTTTCCGGGACTTCGAGCTCCTACAATGAGCAGTTCTTC
TRBJ2-7,TRBV7-8,-,-,CASSLASQYEQYF,TGTGCCAGCAGCTTAGCGAGTCAATACGAGCAGTACTTC
TRBJ2-5,TRBV15,few,TRBD1,CATSSPGQVDF,TGTGCCACCAGCAGCCCGGGACAGGTCGACTTC
TRBJ2-1,TRBV27,-,TRBD2,CASSSGLAGYNEQFF,TGTGCCAGCAGTTCGGGACTAGCGGGCTACAATGAGCAGTTCTTC
TRBJ1-2,TRBV7-9,once,-,CASSLAVPGEKDGYTF,TGTGCCAGCAGCTTAGCTGTGCCAGGTGAAAAGGATGGCTACACCTTC
TRBJ1-2,TRBV27,-,-,CASSLSQQLSWSGYTF,TGTGCCAGCAGTTTATCTCAACAGCTGTCATGGTCGGGCTACACCTTC
TRBJ2-5,TRBV27,-,TRBD2,CASSPGTSGSETQYF,TGTGCCAGCAGTCCCGGGACTAGCGGGAGTGAGACCCAGTACTTC
TRBJ2-7,TRBV9,-,-,CASSASGGASYEQYF,TGTGCCAGCAGCGCGAGTGGGGGGGCGTCCTACGAGCAGTACTTC
TRBJ2-7,TRBV19,-,TRBD1,CASSMWTGNYEQYF,TGTGCCAGTAGTATGTGGACAGGGAACTACGAGCAGTACTTC
TRBJ2-7,TRBV6-5,once,-,CASTKTGRSYEQYF,TGTGCCAGCACCAAGACAGGGAGGTCCTACGAGCAGTACTTC
TRBJ2-2,TRBV25-1,-,-,CASSTGDPTNTGELFF,TGTGCCAGCAGCACAGGTGACCCTACGAACACCGGGGAGCTGTTTTTT
TRBJ2-6,TRBV9,-,-,CASSVQQGANVLTF,TGTGCCAGCAGCGTACAACAAGGGGCCAACGTCCTGACTTTC
TRBJ2-2,TRBV7-9,-,TRBD2,CASSFWGLEAGDGTGELFF,TGTGCCAGCAGCTTTTGGGGTTTGGAAGCGGGAGATGGTACCGGGGAGCTGTTTTTT
TRBJ2-7,TRBV15,once,TRBD2,CATSSGSGRYEQYF,TGTGCCACCAGCAGCGGGAGCGGGAGGTACGAGCAGTACTTC
TRBJ1-5,TRBV5-8,once,TRBD1,CASSGGTGFQPQHF,TGTGCCAGCAGCGGGGGGACAGGGTTTCAGCCCCAGCATTTT
TRBJ1-1,TRBV6-6,-,-,CASSYSVGSTEAFF,TGTGCCAGCAGTTACTCGGTGGGGAGCACTGAAGCTTTCTTT
TRBJ2-6,TRBV28,once,-,CASNPQGSGANVLTF,TGTGCCAGCAATCCTCAGGGCTCTGGGGCCAACGTCCTGACTTTC
TRBJ2-7,TRBV6-5,-,-,CASSYSPTYEQYF,TGTGCCAGCAGTTACTCTCCAACCTACGAGCAGTACTTC
TRBJ1-5,TRBV2,-,TRBD1,CASSWDRQGESNRPQHF,TGTGCCAGCAGCTGGGACAGACAAGGGGAAAGCAATCGGCCCCAGCATTTT
TRBJ2-2,TRBV5-4,large,TRBD1,CASSPTGSTGELFF,TGTGCCAGCAGCCCGACAGGGTCCACCGGGGAGCTGTTTTTT
TRBJ1-2,TRBV9,-,TRBD1,CASSDGTGNGYTF,TGTGCCAGCAGTGATGGGACAGGGAATGGCTACACCTTC
TRBJ2-7,TRBV9,-,TRBD1,CASSPWTGSYEQYF,TGTGCCAGCAGCCCTTGGACAGGCTCCTACGAGCAGTACTTC
TRBJ2-3,TRBV5-4,-,-,CASSLAVAGDTQYF,TGTGCCAGCAGCTTGGCCGTGGCTGGAGATACGCAGTATTTT
TRBJ2-7,TRBV5-1,-,-,CASSGTPSYEQYF,TGCGCCAGCAGCGGGACTCCCTCCTACGAGCAGTACTTC
TRBJ1-1,TRBV18,few,-,CASSPVVFGNTEAFF,TGTGCCAGCTCACCAGTCGTGTTCGGGAACACTGAAGCTTTCTTT
TRBJ1-1,TRBV6-6,-,-,CASTTGFRAEAFF,TGTGCCAGCACCACAGGGTTTCGGGCTGAAGCTTTCTTT
TRBJ1-1,TRBV19,-,-,CASSIGKNTEAFF,TGTGCCAGTAGTATAGGGAAGAACACTGAAGCTTTCTTT
TRBJ2-3,TRBV28,-,TRBD2,CASSSGPSGSTDTQYF,TGTGCCAGCAGTTCCGGGCCTAGCGGGAGCACAGATACGCAGTATTTT
TRBJ2-3,TRBV6-5,once,TRBD2,CATSYDGGETDTQYF,TGTGCCACTAGTTACGACGGGGGGGAGACAGATACGCAGTATTTT
TRBJ2-1,TRBV6-1,-,-,CASSEVLYNEQFF,TGTGCCAGCAGTGAAGTCTTATACAATGAGCAGTTCTTC
TRBJ2-1,TRBV28,-,-,CASSSSNPYNEQFF,TGTGCCAGCAGCTCGTCGAACCCCTACAATGAGCAGTTCTTC
TRBJ2-3,TRBV28,-,-,CASSFLAGTDTQYF,TGTGCCAGCAGTTTTTTGGCTGGGACAGATACGCAGTATTTT
TRBJ1-1,TRBV27,-,-,CASSLNWGHTEAFF,TGTGCCAGCAGTTTAAATTGGGGACACACTGAAGCTTTCTTT
TRBJ2-1,TRBV19,-,-,CASSPLASYNEQFF,TGTGCCAGTAGTCCGCTAGCATCTTACAATGAGCAGTTCTTC
TRBJ2-7,TRBV7-9,-,-,CASSLEMDGTYEQYF,TGTGCCAGCAGCCTAGAAATGGACGGAACCTACGAGCAGTACTTC
TRBJ1-3,TRBV2,-,TRBD1,CASSEGSGGKSGNTIYF,TGTGCCAGCAGTGAAGGTTCAGGGGGCAAGTCTGGAAACACCATATATTTT
TRBJ1-1,TRBV5-1,-,-,CASREGKGTEAFF,TGCGCCAGCAGAGAGGGGAAAGGAACTGAAGCTTTCTTT
TRBJ2-1,TRBV15,medium-sized,-,CATSRSWREIQGEQFF,TGTGCCACCAGCAGATCGTGGCGGGAGATTCAGGGGGAGCAGTTCTTC
TRBJ2-7,TRBV28,-,-,CASSSYSKTSLISYEQYF,TGTGCCAGCAGTTCTTACAGTAAGACTAGTCTTATTTCCTACGAGCAGTACTTC
TRBJ1-1,TRBV27,-,TRBD1,CASSPGQGLWAEAFF,TGTGCCAGCAGTCCGGGACAGGGTCTTTGGGCTGAAGCTTTCTTT